This T cell receptor (beta chain) was obtained from a study of blood T cell repertoires in COVID-19. Study-wide background: Researchers got acute and convalescent COVID-19 samples from the United States, Italy and Spain. PBMCs, B-cell-depleted T cells, or T cells were the source of the cDNA or gDNA that made up the material.

This CDR3 is built from 14 residues. Trimming shortened V by 6 bases and J by 0 bases, and 9 bases separated the two germline ends. Germline CDR1 and CDR2: LNHDA and SQIVND (reference sequence). Per the original data handling: The authors estimated nucleated cell counts from reference gene primer amplification. TCRdb's copy holds only in-frame clones and misses some; the assay was immunoSEQ multiplex PCR. That table supplies the V and J calls and clone size; D and trimming were determined from the DNA. Found here are roughly 40,000 clones, 80% to 90% of them singletons; the top ten hold approximately 5.4%.

The source material was peripheral blood. This chain links TRBV19 with TRBJ2-1, with D uncertain. The receptor was derived from a man aged 35-49 years with active COVID-19. CDR3 in amino acids: CASSLFSSYNEQFF. The CDR3 DNA is TGTGCCAGTAGCCTTTTCAGCTCCTACAATGAGCAGTTCTTC.